The rows below give T cell receptor beta chains drawn from one sample of a study of blood T cells in healthy people across ages. MiXCR, applied by TCRdb to the 5' RACE reads, yields one record per CDR3 protein. Among over 1.5 million distinct CDR3 sequences listed, 49% were seen once. Material: blood. These receptors originate from a woman aged 40 to 50 in good health. Both conserved end residues are part of each CDR3. Each record gives: D gene, J gene, V gene, clone size, CDR3 length, CDR3 DNA, CDR3 protein. D genes are given only for firm matches. Size is stated for part of the rows, as once, few or many counts, or as a class when the clone is expanded.

D gene: -
J gene: TRBJ2-6
V gene: TRBV5-5
clone size: few
CDR3 length: 15
CDR3 DNA: TGTGCCAGCAGCTTCAGACAGCTCCCGGCCAACGTCCTGACTTTC
CDR3 protein: CASSFRQLPANVLTF

D gene: TRBD1
J gene: TRBJ2-7
V gene: TRBV15
clone size: -
CDR3 length: 15
CDR3 DNA: TGTGCCACCAGCAGAGGGACAGGGGACAGATACGAGCAGTACTTC
CDR3 protein: CATSRGTGDRYEQYF

D gene: TRBD2
J gene: TRBJ2-3
V gene: TRBV7-9
clone size: few
CDR3 length: 15
CDR3 DNA: TGTGCCAGCAGCTCGGGACTAGCGGGGATAGATACGCAGTATTTT
CDR3 protein: CASSSGLAGIDTQYF

D gene: -
J gene: TRBJ2-5
V gene: TRBV6-2/TRBV6-3
clone size: few
CDR3 length: 15
CDR3 DNA: TGTGCCAGCAGTTACTCGGATGGCCAGGAAGAGACCCAGTACTTC
CDR3 protein: CASSYSDGQEETQYF

D gene: -
J gene: TRBJ2-7
V gene: TRBV29-1
clone size: -
CDR3 length: 15
CDR3 DNA: TGCAGCGTTGAAGGTGGCAGCGGTTCCTACAATGAGCAGTACTTC
CDR3 protein: CSVEGGSGSYNEQYF

D gene: TRBD1
J gene: TRBJ2-3
V gene: TRBV20-1
clone size: -
CDR3 length: 14
CDR3 DNA: TGCAGTGCTAGCCGTCCAGGGGGCTCAGATGCACAGTATTTT
CDR3 protein: CSASRPGGSDAQYF

D gene: TRBD1
J gene: TRBJ1-4
V gene: TRBV20-1
clone size: -
CDR3 length: 14
CDR3 DNA: TGCAGTGCTATTTCAGGGGGCTTGGCTGAAAAACTGTTTTTT
CDR3 protein: CSAISGGLAEKLFF

D gene: -
J gene: TRBJ2-5
V gene: TRBV4-1
clone size: -
CDR3 length: 15
CDR3 DNA: TGCGCCAGCAGCCCCCGAGGCGCCGATGGAGAGACCCAGTACTTC
CDR3 protein: CASSPRGADGETQYF

D gene: -
J gene: TRBJ2-6
V gene: TRBV5-1
clone size: -
CDR3 length: 14
CDR3 DNA: TGCGCCAGCAGCTGGGGGCATGGGGCCAACGTCCTGACTTTC
CDR3 protein: CASSWGHGANVLTF

D gene: -
J gene: TRBJ1-4
V gene: TRBV20-1
clone size: few
CDR3 length: 13
CDR3 DNA: TGCAGTGCTATGGACGAAGCTAATGAAAAACTGTTTTTT
CDR3 protein: CSAMDEANEKLFF

D gene: TRBD2
J gene: TRBJ2-1
V gene: TRBV7-9
clone size: -
CDR3 length: 14
CDR3 DNA: TGTGCCAGCAGCTCTAGCGGGGTTTTCGCCGATCAGTTCTTC
CDR3 protein: CASSSSGVFADQFF

D gene: -
J gene: TRBJ2-7
V gene: TRBV5-1
clone size: -
CDR3 length: 13
CDR3 DNA: TGCGCCAGTAGCTCACAGGGAAATGGCGAGCAGTACTTC
CDR3 protein: CASSSQGNGEQYF

D gene: -
J gene: TRBJ1-2
V gene: TRBV15
clone size: -
CDR3 length: 14
CDR3 DNA: TGTGCCACCAGCAGAGAGGGGGCCCGGGATGGCTACACCTTC
CDR3 protein: CATSREGARDGYTF

D gene: -
J gene: TRBJ2-5
V gene: TRBV25-1
clone size: -
CDR3 length: 14
CDR3 DNA: TGTGCCAGCAGCGGGACGAAGCTGTCGGAGACCCAGTACTTC
CDR3 protein: CASSGTKLSETQYF

D gene: -
J gene: TRBJ2-5
V gene: TRBV5-1
clone size: -
CDR3 length: 14
CDR3 DNA: TGCGCCAGCAGCTGGTCCCAAGCAGCCGAGACCCAGTACTTC
CDR3 protein: CASSWSQAAETQYF

D gene: -
J gene: TRBJ2-5
V gene: TRBV7-9
clone size: once
CDR3 length: 16
CDR3 DNA: TGTGCCAGCAGCCGAGGACAGGCCGGGAGTAGTGAGACCCAGTACTTC
CDR3 protein: CASSRGQAGSSETQYF

D gene: -
J gene: TRBJ1-4
V gene: TRBV27
clone size: -
CDR3 length: 15
CDR3 DNA: TGTGCCAGCAGATCATACACCCTAGCTAATGAAAAACTGTTTTTT
CDR3 protein: CASRSYTLANEKLFF

D gene: -
J gene: TRBJ2-3
V gene: TRBV12-3/TRBV12-4
clone size: -
CDR3 length: 14
CDR3 DNA: TGTGCCAGCAGTACTAGTAAGGGGACAGATACGCAGTATTTT
CDR3 protein: CASSTSKGTDTQYF

D gene: -
J gene: TRBJ2-7
V gene: TRBV20-1
clone size: -
CDR3 length: 12
CDR3 DNA: TGCAGTGCTAGAGAGTGGGGGTACGAGCAGTACTTC
CDR3 protein: CSAREWGYEQYF

D gene: -
J gene: TRBJ1-2
V gene: TRBV20-1
clone size: -
CDR3 length: 11
CDR3 DNA: TGCAGCCTGAGAGCTAACTATGGCTACACCTTC
CDR3 protein: CSLRANYGYTF

D gene: TRBD2
J gene: TRBJ2-3
V gene: TRBV6-2/TRBV6-3
clone size: -
CDR3 length: 17
CDR3 DNA: TGTGCCAGCAGTTACGGACTAGCCGGGGTTATGACGGCTACGCAGTATTTT
CDR3 protein: CASSYGLAGVMTATQYF

D gene: TRBD1
J gene: TRBJ2-4
V gene: TRBV5-6
clone size: few
CDR3 length: 13
CDR3 DNA: TGTGCCAGCAGCTTTGCCGACAGGGGCATTCAGTACTTC
CDR3 protein: CASSFADRGIQYF

D gene: -
J gene: TRBJ2-6
V gene: TRBV12-3/TRBV12-4
clone size: -
CDR3 length: 15
CDR3 DNA: TGTGCCAGCAGCTTTAGACTCTCTGGGGCCAACGTCCTGACTTTC
CDR3 protein: CASSFRLSGANVLTF

D gene: TRBD1
J gene: TRBJ2-1
V gene: TRBV15
clone size: -
CDR3 length: 16
CDR3 DNA: TGTGCCACCAGCAGAGCCACCGGGACAGGGGATGATGAGCAGTTCTTC
CDR3 protein: CATSRATGTGDDEQFF

D gene: TRBD1
J gene: TRBJ1-4
V gene: TRBV6-5
clone size: -
CDR3 length: 15
CDR3 DNA: TGTGCCAGCAGTTCGGGACAGGCGGGAAATGAAAAACTGTTTTTT
CDR3 protein: CASSSGQAGNEKLFF

D gene: -
J gene: TRBJ2-3
V gene: TRBV6-2/TRBV6-3
clone size: -
CDR3 length: 12
CDR3 DNA: TGTGCCAGCAAACCCTCCACAGATACGCAGTATTTT
CDR3 protein: CASKPSTDTQYF